The rows below give T cell receptor beta chains drawn from one sample of a study of blood T cells in healthy people across ages. TCRdb passed the 5' RACE reads through MiXCR, listing each CDR3 protein once. The table has around 900,000 distinct CDR3 sequences, just over 50% seen once. Sequences were obtained from blood. The receptors originated from a woman in her fifties or sixties in good health. CDR3s include the opening cysteine and the closing phenylalanine or tryptophan. D genes are given only for firm matches. Size values are once, few and many counts, or a class for expanded clones, and some rows have none.

J	length	V	D	size	DNA	CDR3
TRBJ2-5	12	TRBV7-2	NA	NA	TGTGCCAGCAGCAGTCAGCTTGGGACCCAGTACTTC	CASSSQLGTQYF
TRBJ2-1	13	TRBV7-9	NA	NA	TGTGCCAGCAGCTCCAAGGGCCCCAATGAGCAGTTCTTC	CASSSKGPNEQFF
TRBJ2-5	13	TRBV3-1	NA	NA	TGTGCCAGCAGCCAAGATCCGCCGTGGGAGCAGTACTTC	CASSQDPPWEQYF
TRBJ2-3	17	TRBV19	TRBD2	NA	TGTGCCAGTAGTACTCAGGGACTAGCGGACAGCACAGATACGCAGTATTTT	CASSTQGLADSTDTQYF
TRBJ1-4	12	TRBV4-1	NA	once	TGCGCCAGCAGCCAAGTTTATGAAAAACTGTTTTTT	CASSQVYEKLFF
TRBJ2-1	14	TRBV20-1	NA	few	TGCAGTGCCCAAGGGGGGGGGCCCTACAATGAGCAGTTCTTC	CSAQGGGPYNEQFF
TRBJ2-1	14	TRBV7-2	NA	NA	TGTGCCAGCAGCCAACGGGACTTGGACAATGAGCAGTTCTTC	CASSQRDLDNEQFF
TRBJ2-5	13	TRBV7-2	NA	NA	TGCGCCAGCAGTTTTAGGAGGGGGGGGACCCAGTACTTC	CASSFRRGGTQYF
TRBJ2-1	16	TRBV28	NA	few	TGTGCCAGCAGTTTGGTGGAAGCGGACATTTTCAATGAGCAGTTCTTC	CASSLVEADIFNEQFF
TRBJ1-1	12	TRBV5-6	NA	NA	TGTGCCAGCAGCTTGGCTGTCTCTGAAGCTTTCTTT	CASSLAVSEAFF
TRBJ2-3	13	TRBV2	NA	NA	TGTGCCAGCAGTGTCTGGGGTCAGGATACGCAGTATTTT	CASSVWGQDTQYF
TRBJ2-7	14	TRBV6-2/TRBV6-3	NA	NA	TGTGCCAGCAGTTACCTCAGGGTAGGGGACGAGCAGTACTTC	CASSYLRVGDEQYF
TRBJ2-3	12	TRBV20-1	TRBD2	NA	TGCAGTGTTCTCCTCCGCGGGACTATCGAGTATTTT	CSVLLRGTIEYF
TRBJ2-5	20	TRBV6-1	TRBD2	NA	TGTGCCAGCAAATACGCCCCCGGGACTAGCGGGACGGGGAGTGTTGAGACCCAGTACTTC	CASKYAPGTSGTGSVETQYF
TRBJ2-5	13	TRBV27	NA	NA	TGTGCCAGCGGTTTGGATGGGCGGGGGACCCAGTACTTC	CASGLDGRGTQYF
TRBJ1-5	13	TRBV12-3/TRBV12-4	NA	NA	TGTGCCAGCAGTGCGGACCGAGATCAGCCCCAGCATTTT	CASSADRDQPQHF
TRBJ2-7	15	TRBV15	NA	few	TGTGCCACCAAGCCGGGACCACGGGCCTCCTACGAGCAGTACTTC	CATKPGPRASYEQYF
TRBJ2-7	16	TRBV2	TRBD2	NA	TGTGCCAGCGAAGGGTTAGCGGGACCTTTCTCCTACGAGCAGTACTTC	CASEGLAGPFSYEQYF
TRBJ2-2	13	TRBV29-1	NA	few	TGCAGCGTGGAAGGGCCCTACACCGGGGAGCTGTTTTTT	CSVEGPYTGELFF
TRBJ1-2	15	TRBV7-2	NA	NA	TGTGCCAGCAGCCCACGCGCCGGGATGAACTATGGCTACACCTTC	CASSPRAGMNYGYTF
TRBJ1-2	17	TRBV28	TRBD1	NA	TGTGCCAGCAGCCGTCCGGACAGGCCGATTACTAACTATGGCTACACCTTC	CASSRPDRPITNYGYTF
TRBJ2-1	17	TRBV6-6	NA	few	TGTGCCAGCAGTTACTCGTCTCCCAGGAGTGGTCCAGGAGAGCAGTTCTTC	CASSYSSPRSGPGEQFF
TRBJ1-4	14	TRBV21-1	NA	few	TGTGCCAGCAAACAGGGACCCTCGAATGAAAAACTGTTTTTT	CASKQGPSNEKLFF
TRBJ2-1	15	TRBV20-1	TRBD2	NA	TGCAGTGCTCCCCTCCAGCGGGGGACCTACAATGAGCAGTTCTTC	CSAPLQRGTYNEQFF
TRBJ2-7	16	TRBV25-1	NA	NA	TGTGCCAGCAGTGCGTCGAAGACAGTAACCTTCTACGAGCAGTACTTC	CASSASKTVTFYEQYF
TRBJ2-7	16	TRBV5-1	NA	few	TGCGCCAGCAGCTTGTTTGGGCCCGGGAGTGGCAACGAGCAGTACTTC	CASSLFGPGSGNEQYF
TRBJ2-2	13	TRBV12-3/TRBV12-4	NA	once	TGTGCCAGCAGCCATCGGGTGGGCGGGGAGCTGTTTTTT	CASSHRVGGELFF
TRBJ2-5	15	TRBV28	TRBD2	NA	TGTGCCAGCAGTTCAGGCGGGACTAGAGGAGAGACCCAGTACTTC	CASSSGGTRGETQYF
TRBJ2-3	15	TRBV18	TRBD2	NA	TGTGCCAGCTCACCCCTTAAGGGAGGGGCAGATACGCAGTATTTT	CASSPLKGGADTQYF
TRBJ2-7	19	TRBV15	NA	NA	TGTGCCACCAGCTCATACGGATTGCACCTTCGGACCAACCCCTACGAGCAGTACTTC	CATSSYGLHLRTNPYEQYF
TRBJ1-1	10	TRBV29-1	NA	few	TGCAGCGTCCGTAGAGGTAAAGCTTTCTTT	CSVRRGKAFF
TRBJ1-4	14	TRBV18	TRBD1	NA	TGTGCCAGCTCCCAAGGACAGGGGCGTGAAAAACTGTTTTTT	CASSQGQGREKLFF
TRBJ2-5	14	TRBV4-3	NA	NA	TGCGCCAGCAGCGCCCGAAGGAGCACCGAGACCCAGTACTTC	CASSARRSTETQYF
TRBJ2-1	16	TRBV9	TRBD2	few	TGTGCCAGCAGCGCGCGACTAGCGGAAAACTACAATGAGCAGTTCTTC	CASSARLAENYNEQFF
TRBJ2-7	12	TRBV20-1	NA	NA	TGCAGTGCTAGTGGTCCCGGCTACGAGCAGTACTTC	CSASGPGYEQYF
TRBJ2-5	14	TRBV12-3/TRBV12-4	NA	few	TGTGCCAGCAGTCCCGGTTGGGGTTGGGAGACCCAGTACTTC	CASSPGWGWETQYF
TRBJ2-7	13	TRBV4-2	NA	NA	TGTGCCAGCAGAGGAATTGGATTGTACGAGCAGTACTTC	CASRGIGLYEQYF
TRBJ2-2	17	TRBV6-2/TRBV6-3	TRBD2	NA	TGTGCCAGCAGTTACCAGGGACTGGCGGGAGTGAGCGGGGAGCTGTTTTTT	CASSYQGLAGVSGELFF
TRBJ1-4	17	TRBV27	NA	NA	TGTGCCAGCAGTTTCCTCAGACAGGCGGGTGAAAACGCAAAACTGTTTTTT	CASSFLRQAGENAKLFF
TRBJ1-2	16	TRBV27	NA	NA	TGTGCCAGCTCACACCTCGGATCGACCAGAGCAGGGGGCTACACCTTC	CASSHLGSTRAGGYTF
TRBJ2-7	15	TRBV7-2	NA	few	TGTGCCAGCAGCCCTCGCGTGCAGTGGACGGGCGAGCAGTACTTC	CASSPRVQWTGEQYF
TRBJ2-5	15	TRBV15	NA	NA	TGTGCCACCAGCAGAGATCGCGGGCAGCACGAGACCCAGTACTTC	CATSRDRGQHETQYF
TRBJ2-7	13	TRBV5-1	TRBD1	NA	TGCGCCAGCAGCTTCGGCGACAGGGGCGAGCAGTACTTC	CASSFGDRGEQYF
TRBJ2-7	12	TRBV30	NA	NA	TGTGCCGGCCGGGGCCGTTCCTACGAGCAGTACTTC	CAGRGRSYEQYF
TRBJ2-7	15	TRBV3-1	NA	NA	TGTGCCAGCAGCCAAGGGTCGGCAGTAGCCTACGAGCAGTACTTC	CASSQGSAVAYEQYF
TRBJ2-2	16	TRBV10-3	TRBD2	NA	TGTGCCATCAGTGAGGGGTTAGCGGGAACGACCGGGGAGCTGTTTTTT	CAISEGLAGTTGELFF
TRBJ2-3	14	TRBV24-1	NA	once	TGTGCCACCAGTGATCCTGCGAGGCCAGATACGCAGTATTTT	CATSDPARPDTQYF
TRBJ1-2	12	TRBV20-1	NA	NA	TGCAGTGGAACCGGGACGTTCTATGGCTACACCTTC	CSGTGTFYGYTF